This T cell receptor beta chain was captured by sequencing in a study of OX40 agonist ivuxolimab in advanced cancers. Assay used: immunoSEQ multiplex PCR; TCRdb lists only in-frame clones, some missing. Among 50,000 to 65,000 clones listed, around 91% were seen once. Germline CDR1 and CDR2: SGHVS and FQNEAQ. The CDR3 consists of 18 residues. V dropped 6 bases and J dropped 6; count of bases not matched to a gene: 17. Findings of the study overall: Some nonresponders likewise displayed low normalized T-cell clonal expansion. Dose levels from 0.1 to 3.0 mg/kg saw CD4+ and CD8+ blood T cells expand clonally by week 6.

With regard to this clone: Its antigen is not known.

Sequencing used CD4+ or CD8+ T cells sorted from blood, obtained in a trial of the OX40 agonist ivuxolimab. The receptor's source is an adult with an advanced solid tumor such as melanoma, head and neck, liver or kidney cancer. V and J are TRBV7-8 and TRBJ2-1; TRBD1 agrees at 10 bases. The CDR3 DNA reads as TGTGCCAGCAGTGCCACGGGACAGGGGTCCCAACATCTCAATGAGCAGTTCTTC. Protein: CASSATGQGSQHLNEQFF.